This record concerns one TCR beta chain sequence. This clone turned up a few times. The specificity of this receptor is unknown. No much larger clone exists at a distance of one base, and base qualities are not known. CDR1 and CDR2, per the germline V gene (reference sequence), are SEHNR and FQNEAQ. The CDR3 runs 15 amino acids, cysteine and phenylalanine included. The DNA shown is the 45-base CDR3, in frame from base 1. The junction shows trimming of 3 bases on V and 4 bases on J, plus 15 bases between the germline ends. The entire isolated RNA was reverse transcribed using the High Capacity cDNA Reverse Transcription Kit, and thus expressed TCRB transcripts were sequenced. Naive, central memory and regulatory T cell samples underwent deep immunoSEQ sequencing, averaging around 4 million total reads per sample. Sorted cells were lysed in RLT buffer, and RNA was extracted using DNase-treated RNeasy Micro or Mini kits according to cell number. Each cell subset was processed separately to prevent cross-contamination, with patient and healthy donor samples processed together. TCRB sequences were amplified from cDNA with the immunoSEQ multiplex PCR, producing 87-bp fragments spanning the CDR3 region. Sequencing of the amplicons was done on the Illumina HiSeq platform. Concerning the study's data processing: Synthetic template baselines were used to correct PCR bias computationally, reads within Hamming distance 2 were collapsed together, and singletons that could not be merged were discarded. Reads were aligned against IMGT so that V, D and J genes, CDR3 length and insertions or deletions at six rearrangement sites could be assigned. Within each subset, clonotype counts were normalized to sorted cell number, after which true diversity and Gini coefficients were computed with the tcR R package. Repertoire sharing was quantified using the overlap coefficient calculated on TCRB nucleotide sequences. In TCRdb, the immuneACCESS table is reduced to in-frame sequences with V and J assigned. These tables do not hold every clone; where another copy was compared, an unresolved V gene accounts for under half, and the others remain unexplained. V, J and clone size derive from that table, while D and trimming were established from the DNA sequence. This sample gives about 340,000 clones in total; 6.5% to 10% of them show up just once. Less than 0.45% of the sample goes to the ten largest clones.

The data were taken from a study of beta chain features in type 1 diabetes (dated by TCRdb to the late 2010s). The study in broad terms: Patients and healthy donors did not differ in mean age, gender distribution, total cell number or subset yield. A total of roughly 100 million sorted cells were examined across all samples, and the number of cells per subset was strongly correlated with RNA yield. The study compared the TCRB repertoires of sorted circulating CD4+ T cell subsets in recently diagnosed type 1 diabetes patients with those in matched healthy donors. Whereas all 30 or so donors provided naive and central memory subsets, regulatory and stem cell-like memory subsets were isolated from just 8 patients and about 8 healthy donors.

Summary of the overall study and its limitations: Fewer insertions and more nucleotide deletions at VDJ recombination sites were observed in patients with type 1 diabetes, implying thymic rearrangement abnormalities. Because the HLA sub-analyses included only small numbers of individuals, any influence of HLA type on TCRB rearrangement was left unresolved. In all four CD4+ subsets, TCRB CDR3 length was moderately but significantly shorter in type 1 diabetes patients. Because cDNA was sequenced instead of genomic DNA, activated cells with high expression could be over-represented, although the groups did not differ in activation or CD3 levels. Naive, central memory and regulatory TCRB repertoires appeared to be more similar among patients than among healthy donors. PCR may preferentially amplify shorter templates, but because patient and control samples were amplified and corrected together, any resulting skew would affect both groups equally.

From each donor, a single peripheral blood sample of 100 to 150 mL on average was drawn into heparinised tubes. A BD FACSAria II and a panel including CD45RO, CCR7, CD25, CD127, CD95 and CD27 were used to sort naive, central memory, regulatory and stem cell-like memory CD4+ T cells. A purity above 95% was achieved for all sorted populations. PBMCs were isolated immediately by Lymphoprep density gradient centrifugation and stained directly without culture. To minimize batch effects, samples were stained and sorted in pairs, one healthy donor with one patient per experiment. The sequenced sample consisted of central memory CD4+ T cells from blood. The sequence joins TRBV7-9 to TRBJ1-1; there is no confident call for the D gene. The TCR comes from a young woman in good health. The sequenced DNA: TGTGCCAGCAGCTTTGGGTCAATGGGTGCCACTGAAGCTTTCTTT. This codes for CASSFGSMGATEAFF.